These T cell receptor beta chains were read from a single sample in a study of shared clonotypes between healthy human individuals. Data came from immunoSEQ multiplex PCR; TCRdb stores just in-frame clones and leaves some out. The table shows 2,500,000 or so clones, with around 90% occurring only once. The material sequenced was naive CD4+ T cells sorted from blood. The source of these receptors is a young man in good health. Each CDR3 is given with its conserved first and last residue. Each record gives: D gene, J gene, V gene, clone size, CDR3 DNA, CDR3 protein. The D gene is left open where the match is weak. Some rows have no size entry. The others give once, few or many, or a class for an expanded clone.

D: NA; J: TRBJ2-7; V: TRBV6-5; size: NA; DNA: TGTGCCATCAGTAGGACACGAGATAGGAACGAGCAGTACTTC; CDR3: CAISRTRDRNEQYF
D: TRBD1; J: TRBJ2-4; V: TRBV10-3; size: NA; DNA: TGTGCCATCAGTGGCAGACAGGGGGCAAGGCACATTCAGTACTTC; CDR3: CAISGRQGARHIQYF
D: TRBD1; J: TRBJ2-2; V: TRBV15; size: NA; DNA: TGTGCCACCAGCAGAGATTTGGGGACAGCGAACACCGGGGAGCTGTTTTTT; CDR3: CATSRDLGTANTGELFF
D: TRBD1; J: TRBJ2-5; V: TRBV5-6; size: once; DNA: TGTGCCAGCAGCTTGGTCTCGGGACAGGGAGGTTTCCAGTACTTC; CDR3: CASSLVSGQGGFQYF
D: NA; J: TRBJ1-2; V: TRBV5-4; size: NA; DNA: TGTGCCAGCAGCCCGGAAGGGGTGTATGGCTACACCTTC; CDR3: CASSPEGVYGYTF
D: NA; J: TRBJ2-2; V: TRBV5-1; size: NA; DNA: TGCGCCAGCAGCCCGCAAGCCACCCGGGGGTTACAGACCGGGGAGCTGTTTTTT; CDR3: CASSPQATRGLQTGELFF
D: TRBD1; J: TRBJ1-2; V: TRBV9; size: NA; DNA: TGTGCCAGCAGCGATAGACGAGACAGGGACTATGGCTACACCTTC; CDR3: CASSDRRDRDYGYTF
D: TRBD2; J: TRBJ2-3; V: TRBV10-3; size: NA; DNA: TGTGCCACGAGATTTAGCGGGGGTCTCAGCACAGATACGCAGTATTTT; CDR3: CATRFSGGLSTDTQYF
D: TRBD2; J: TRBJ2-1; V: TRBV30; size: NA; DNA: TGTGCCTGGAGTGTAGCGGGAGTATATAATGAGCAGTTCTTC; CDR3: CAWSVAGVYNEQFF
D: TRBD2; J: TRBJ2-5; V: TRBV9; size: NA; DNA: TGTGCCAGCAGCGGAACGGGACTAGGAGGAGAGACCCAGTACTTC; CDR3: CASSGTGLGGETQYF
D: NA; J: TRBJ2-5; V: TRBV10-3; size: NA; DNA: TGTGCCATCAGTGAGAGCGAGACCCAGTACTTC; CDR3: CAISESETQYF
D: NA; J: TRBJ2-5; V: TRBV7-2; size: NA; DNA: TGTGCCAGCAGCTTAGGAAGGGTTCAAGAGACCCAGTACTTC; CDR3: CASSLGRVQETQYF
D: NA; J: TRBJ1-1; V: TRBV18; size: NA; DNA: TGTGCCAGCTCACCACCCGAGGTGCCGAACACTGAAGCTTTCTTT; CDR3: CASSPPEVPNTEAFF
D: NA; J: TRBJ2-5; V: TRBV9; size: NA; DNA: TGTGCCAGCAGCGTAGGTTCGGGTAGTCAGGCAGAGACCCAGTACTTC; CDR3: CASSVGSGSQAETQYF
D: NA; J: TRBJ1-1; V: TRBV28; size: NA; DNA: TGTGCCAGCAGTTTGGGGTCTTGGTTTCCGAACACTGAAGCTTTCTTT; CDR3: CASSLGSWFPNTEAFF
D: NA; J: TRBJ1-1; V: TRBV5-1; size: NA; DNA: TGCGCCAGCAGGCCCCCGGGGGGAGGGCCTGAAGCTTTCTTT; CDR3: CASRPPGGGPEAFF
D: NA; J: TRBJ2-7; V: TRBV28; size: NA; DNA: TGTGCCACCACTAGGACAGTTTCCTACGAGCAGTACTTC; CDR3: CATTRTVSYEQYF
D: TRBD2; J: TRBJ2-5; V: TRBV7-2; size: NA; DNA: TGTGCCAGCAGCTTACTCCCCGGGACTAGCGGGAGTATGGAGACCCAGTACTTC; CDR3: CASSLLPGTSGSMETQYF
D: NA; J: TRBJ1-4; V: TRBV10-3; size: NA; DNA: TGTGCCATCAGTGAGTCAGGGATGCAGGGGGAAAAACTGTTTTTT; CDR3: CAISESGMQGEKLFF
D: TRBD1; J: TRBJ2-3; V: TRBV7-2; size: NA; DNA: TGTGCCAGCAGCTTAGGGGACAGGGGTCCACCCACAGATACGCAGTATTTT; CDR3: CASSLGDRGPPTDTQYF
D: TRBD2; J: TRBJ2-3; V: TRBV10-3; size: NA; DNA: TGTGCCATCAGTGGATGGACTAGCGGCACAGATACGCAGTATTTT; CDR3: CAISGWTSGTDTQYF
D: NA; J: TRBJ2-5; V: TRBV9; size: NA; DNA: TGTGCCAGCAGCGTAGGGGATTGGGAGACCCAGTACTTC; CDR3: CASSVGDWETQYF
D: NA; J: TRBJ1-4; V: TRBV5-1; size: NA; DNA: TGCGCCAGCAGCTTGGACCCCACAGGGATCGGTGAAAAACTGTTTTTT; CDR3: CASSLDPTGIGEKLFF
D: TRBD2; J: TRBJ2-7; V: TRBV6-1; size: NA; DNA: TGTGCCAGCAGTATCCGGGGGGTTATCTACGAGCAGTACTTC; CDR3: CASSIRGVIYEQYF
D: NA; J: TRBJ2-2; V: TRBV4-2; size: NA; DNA: TGTGCCAGCAGCCAAGGCGGACCCGGGGAGCTGTTTTTT; CDR3: CASSQGGPGELFF
D: NA; J: TRBJ2-3; V: TRBV10-3; size: NA; DNA: TGTGCCATCAGTGACCCCGGGGGCAGGGGGAGCGCAGATACGCAGTATTTT; CDR3: CAISDPGGRGSADTQYF
D: TRBD1; J: TRBJ1-5; V: TRBV2; size: NA; DNA: TGTGCCAGCAGTGAAGCTCGGGACAGGTTGGGCAATCAGCCCCAGCATTTT; CDR3: CASSEARDRLGNQPQHF
D: TRBD2; J: TRBJ2-7; V: TRBV9; size: once; DNA: TGTGCCAGCAGCGTAGGTCTAGCGGGAGGGCCGCACGAGCAGTACTTC; CDR3: CASSVGLAGGPHEQYF
D: NA; J: TRBJ2-2; V: TRBV7-9; size: NA; DNA: TGTGCCAGCAGCTTATCGGTAACTGCGAACACCGGGGAGCTGTTTTTT; CDR3: CASSLSVTANTGELFF
D: NA; J: TRBJ2-7; V: TRBV6-1; size: NA; DNA: TGTGCCAGCAGTGAAGGGCTAGACTTCATCAACGAGCAGTACTTC; CDR3: CASSEGLDFINEQYF
D: NA; J: TRBJ1-1; V: TRBV10-3; size: NA; DNA: TGTGCCATCAGGGAGGGCAGGGAAGGGAACACTGAAGCTTTCTTT; CDR3: CAIREGREGNTEAFF
D: TRBD1; J: TRBJ1-5; V: TRBV7-9; size: NA; DNA: TGTGCCAGCAGCTGGACAGGAGATAATCAGCCCCAGCATTTT; CDR3: CASSWTGDNQPQHF
D: NA; J: TRBJ1-1; V: TRBV30; size: NA; DNA: TGTGCCTGGAGTTTCAGGGGGAACACTGAAGCTTTCTTT; CDR3: CAWSFRGNTEAFF
D: NA; J: TRBJ2-5; V: TRBV2; size: NA; DNA: TGTGCCAGCTGCAGGGCGGGAAGCGAGGGAGAGACCCAGTACTTC; CDR3: CASCRAGSEGETQYF
D: TRBD1; J: TRBJ2-2; V: TRBV18; size: NA; DNA: TGTGCCAGCTCACCAGAACAGGGGGCTTTCCCCGGGGAGCTGTTTTTT; CDR3: CASSPEQGAFPGELFF
D: TRBD1; J: TRBJ2-5; V: TRBV18; size: NA; DNA: TGTGCCAGCTCACCGATAGGGACAGCCCAAGAGACCCAGTACTTC; CDR3: CASSPIGTAQETQYF
D: NA; J: TRBJ2-7; V: TRBV5-6; size: NA; DNA: TGTGCCAGCAGCTTGAGTGACTACGAGCAGTACTTC; CDR3: CASSLSDYEQYF
D: TRBD2; J: TRBJ2-7; V: TRBV5-5; size: NA; DNA: TGTGCCAGCAGCGACCCGGGGGGGTACGAGCAGTACTTC; CDR3: CASSDPGGYEQYF
D: NA; J: TRBJ2-1; V: TRBV27; size: NA; DNA: TGTGCCAGCAGTCCATTCTCCCAGTCTTACAATGAGCAGTTCTTC; CDR3: CASSPFSQSYNEQFF
D: TRBD1; J: TRBJ1-1; V: TRBV6-1; size: few; DNA: TGTGCCAGCAGTTCCCAAAGCCAGGGGGACACTGAAGCTTTCTTT; CDR3: CASSSQSQGDTEAFF